This is a list of T cell receptor beta chains from one sample in a study of T cell changes during pregnancy in multiple sclerosis. Libraries were prepared by immunoSEQ multiplex PCR; TCRdb keeps only in-frame clonotypes and omits some of them. The sample consists of tens of thousands of clones, about 90% of them appearing once. The starting material was CD4+ T cells from peripheral blood mononuclear cells, obtained in the second trimester of pregnancy. These receptors all come from a female donor in good health, enrolled as a control in a pregnancy study. Each CDR3 is given with its conserved first and last residue. A D gene is named only where the DNA matches it firmly. Rows give clone size only sometimes, using once, few, many, or a class for an expanded clone.

>TRBJ2-2|TRBV7-9|.|TRBD2
TGTGCCAGCAGCTTGATCGGGGGAGGGACGAACACCGGGGAGCTGTTTTTT
CASSLIGGGTNTGELFF
>TRBJ2-7|TRBV28|.|.
TGTGCCAGCAGCTACGCCGACTCCTACGAGCAGTACTTC
CASSYADSYEQYF
>TRBJ1-2|TRBV29-1|.|.
TGCAGCGTTGAACGCGTTAGGGGTTCCCAAACAAATGGCTACACCTTC
CSVERVRGSQTNGYTF
>TRBJ2-5|TRBV5-1|.|TRBD1
TGCGCCAGCGGCAGCGGCAGGGGGTTCGAGACCCAGTACTTC
CASGSGRGFETQYF
>TRBJ1-1|TRBV7-2|.|.
TGTGCCAGCAGCTTATTCGGGGGGGCTGAAGCTTTCTTT
CASSLFGGAEAFF
>TRBJ1-1|TRBV6-6|.|.
TGTGCCAGCAGTTCTACAGGCCCTCTGAACACTGAAGCTTTCTTT
CASSSTGPLNTEAFF
>TRBJ2-1|TRBV9|.|.
TGTGCCAGCAGCGTAGAACTTGATGAGCAGTTCTTC
CASSVELDEQFF
>TRBJ1-2|TRBV19|.|.
TGTGCCAGTAGTGACGGACAGCATAACTATGGCTACACCTTC
CASSDGQHNYGYTF
>TRBJ2-7|TRBV29-1|once|.
TGCAGCGTTCGAGACTACGAGCAGTACTTC
CSVRDYEQYF
>TRBJ1-2|TRBV7-2|.|.
TGTGCCAGCAGCCCATGGGGTTTAAGGGGCAAGAACCCTAACTATGGCTACACCTTC
CASSPWGLRGKNPNYGYTF
>TRBJ2-2|TRBV14|.|TRBD1
TGTGCCAGCAGCCAAGATCGGGGACAGGGGGGAGTCACCGGGGAGCTGTTTTTT
CASSQDRGQGGVTGELFF
>TRBJ1-1|TRBV20-1|.|.
TGCAGTGCGCAGGGAGGCACTGAAGCTTTCTTT
CSAQGGTEAFF
>TRBJ1-2|TRBV5-5|.|.
TGTGCCAGCAGCTTAGACCCGGGACAATTAGCGGGCTACACCTTC
CASSLDPGQLAGYTF
>TRBJ2-7|TRBV11-2|.|.
TGTGCCAGCAGCTCCGGCGGCGGGACCCCCAGGAGTTACGAGCAGTACTTC
CASSSGGGTPRSYEQYF
>TRBJ1-1|TRBV19|few|TRBD1
TGTGCCAGTAGGGCCGACAGGGCGAACACTGAAGCTTTCTTT
CASRADRANTEAFF
>TRBJ2-3|TRBV4-1|.|TRBD1
TGCGCCAGCAGCCCGACCGGGACAGGGGGCACAGATACGCAGTATTTT
CASSPTGTGGTDTQYF
>TRBJ1-2|TRBV7-9|.|.
TGTGCCAGCAGCCCCTCGGCAGGGGCGCGATATGGCTACACCTTC
CASSPSAGARYGYTF